This TCR beta chain is drawn from a study of cytomegalovirus exposure and HLA in healthy donors. Notes on this clone: The antigen is undetermined.

Study findings and constraints: Sequencing likely generated an artifact that appeared as a cluster of highly shared sequence variants. Segments of the TCR beta V type were, in most cases, productive about 90% or about 30% of the time in an earlier analysis. With later analysis, a missense DCLRE1C variant became linked to TCR beta V- and J-gene trimming.

PCR amplification relied on 60 Vbeta primers (plus 13 Jbeta primers). Authors' analysis steps: Unique TCR beta chains totaled around 86 million in a later count, with approximately 11 million of them shared. Profiling relied on immunoSEQ multiplex PCR, and the TCRdb table lists in-frame clones only, not all of them. Clone size and the V and J calls come from that table; the DNA yielded D and trimming. Seen in this sample are approximately 70,000 clones; the ten most common clones hold over 3%. This CDR3 spans 15 amino acids. V dropped 4 bases and J dropped 0 bases, with 11 bases sitting between them. Germline CDR1 and CDR2: SGHNT and YYREEE (reference sequence).

The genes are TRBV5-4 and TRBJ2-1, with D hard to call. The source is a female donor in good health and CMV-seropositive. The sample taken for sequencing was PBMCs. This CDR3 reads CASSLGVSSYNEQFF. The CDR3 nucleotides are TGTGCCAGCAGCCTAGGAGTTAGCTCCTACAATGAGCAGTTCTTC.